A selection of T cell receptor beta chains follows, all from one sample in a study of T-cell reconstitution after alpha-beta-depleted transplantation in children. TCRdb fed the PCR reads into MiXCR, producing one record per CDR3 protein. The data contain approximately 520,000 distinct CDR3 sequences, 32% of them singletons. The sample in question was PBMCs from the stem cell graft donor, obtained from the stem cell graft. Source of these receptors: a human donor who donated a stem cell graft to a child with aplastic anemia. Both conserved end residues are part of each CDR3. Each record gives: D gene, V gene, J gene, clone size, CDR3 protein, CDR3 DNA. D genes are given only for firm matches. Not all rows give a size; the values are once, few, many and, for expanded clones, a class.

NA	TRBV9	TRBJ1-1	few	CASSVGERNTEAFF	TGTGCCAGCAGCGTAGGTGAGCGGAACACTGAAGCTTTCTTT
NA	TRBV11-2	TRBJ2-1	few	CASSFEPTLWDNEQFF	TGTGCCAGCAGCTTTGAACCGACCTTGTGGGACAATGAGCAGTTCTTC
TRBD1	TRBV12-3/TRBV12-4	TRBJ1-2	NA	CASSDRAAEDYGYTF	TGTGCCAGCAGCGACAGGGCCGCCGAGGACTATGGCTACACCTTC
NA	TRBV29-1	TRBJ2-7	few	CSVETGASYEQYF	TGCAGCGTTGAAACGGGAGCCTCCTACGAGCAGTACTTC
TRBD2	TRBV20-1	TRBJ2-5	NA	CSATPLLAGEETQYF	TGCAGTGCTACGCCATTACTAGCGGGAGAAGAGACCCAGTACTTC
NA	TRBV11-2	TRBJ1-1	NA	CASSPLARDGTEAFF	TGTGCCAGCAGCCCCCTGGCCAGGGACGGCACTGAAGCTTTCTTT
TRBD1	TRBV12-3/TRBV12-4	TRBJ1-5	NA	CASSKGQGGKPQHF	TGTGCCAGCAGTAAAGGACAGGGGGGAAAGCCCCAGCATTTT
TRBD2	TRBV27	TRBJ2-3	few	CASIPRTSGLQADTQYF	TGTGCCAGCATACCAAGGACTAGCGGTTTACAAGCAGATACGCAGTATTTT
NA	TRBV29-1	TRBJ2-3	many	CSVEAGGTDTQYF	TGCAGCGTTGAAGCCGGGGGAACCGATACGCAGTATTTT
TRBD2	TRBV5-1	TRBJ2-5	NA	CASSLGPAGYQETQYF	TGCGCCAGCAGCTTGGGGCCAGCGGGGTACCAAGAGACCCAGTACTTC
TRBD1	TRBV20-1	TRBJ2-5	few	CSARTGGQETQYF	TGCAGTGCCCGGACAGGGGGGCAAGAGACCCAGTACTTC
TRBD1	TRBV10-3	TRBJ1-1	NA	CAISESGTGGTEAFF	TGTGCCATCAGTGAGTCGGGGACAGGCGGTACTGAAGCTTTCTTT
TRBD2	TRBV20-1	TRBJ2-3	NA	CSAPPGGRAPDTQYF	TGCAGTGCCCCGCCGGGCGGGAGGGCGCCAGATACGCAGTATTTT
TRBD2	TRBV28	TRBJ2-1	many	CASSTFPGTSGTNEQFF	TGTGCCAGCAGTACCTTCCCTGGGACTAGCGGAACCAATGAGCAGTTCTTC
NA	TRBV20-1	TRBJ1-2	few	CSAISLAGSYGYTF	TGCAGTGCTATATCCCTCGCGGGGTCCTATGGCTACACCTTC
TRBD1	TRBV7-8	TRBJ1-2	NA	CASSLDKGQVLYGYTF	TGTGCCAGCAGCTTGGATAAAGGACAGGTCCTCTATGGCTACACCTTC
TRBD2	TRBV24-1	TRBJ2-3	NA	CATSGWRSGRAAEDTQYF	TGTGCCACCAGTGGTTGGAGAAGCGGGAGGGCCGCCGAGGATACGCAGTATTTT
NA	TRBV5-6	TRBJ2-1	NA	CASSLAGSSSYNEQFF	TGTGCCAGCAGCTTGGCCGGCAGCAGCTCCTACAATGAGCAGTTCTTC
NA	TRBV30	TRBJ2-1	NA	CAWSQRAPYNEQFF	TGTGCCTGGAGTCAGCGCGCTCCCTACAATGAGCAGTTCTTC
NA	TRBV12-3/TRBV12-4	TRBJ2-2	NA	CASSLVGGTGELFF	TGTGCCAGCAGTTTAGTCGGGGGCACCGGGGAGCTGTTTTTT
NA	TRBV7-2	TRBJ1-1	NA	CASSLISHANTEAFF	TGTGCCAGCAGCTTAATTTCACACGCGAACACTGAAGCTTTCTTT
TRBD2	TRBV19	TRBJ2-3	NA	CASSIDRTSGNTQYF	TGTGCCAGTAGTATAGATCGTACTAGCGGCAATACGCAGTATTTT
NA	TRBV20-1	TRBJ2-1	NA	CSAKDGSTDNEQFF	TGCAGTGCTAAAGACGGGAGTACGGACAATGAGCAGTTCTTC
TRBD1	TRBV10-3	TRBJ2-5	few	CAISRGPQETQYF	TGTGCCATCAGCAGGGGGCCTCAAGAGACCCAGTACTTC
NA	TRBV29-1	TRBJ2-4	NA	CSVEGTPTQQGLNIQYF	TGCAGCGTTGAGGGGACTCCCACCCAACAAGGATTAAACATTCAGTACTTC
TRBD2	TRBV14	TRBJ2-1	NA	CASSPLISGSGNEQFF	TGTGCCAGCAGCCCCCTTATTAGCGGGAGCGGTAATGAGCAGTTCTTC
TRBD1	TRBV7-2	TRBJ2-3	NA	CASSQPGTGSLRTQYF	TGTGCCAGCAGCCAACCAGGGACAGGGTCTCTCCGTACGCAGTATTTT
TRBD2	TRBV20-1	TRBJ2-2	few	CSARAPGLSDAGELFF	TGCAGTGCTAGAGCCCCGGGACTATCCGACGCCGGGGAGCTGTTTTTT
NA	TRBV25-1	TRBJ2-2	NA	CATHKRSPNTGELFF	TGTGCCACCCATAAACGGAGCCCGAACACCGGGGAGCTGTTTTTT